Below are 26 T cell receptor beta chains sequenced from a single sample in a study of neurological immune-mediated disorders. From the 5' RACE reads, TCRdb called clonotypes with MiXCR, one entry per CDR3 protein. The data show under 75,000 distinct CDR3 sequences, 5.2% seen once. Sequencing used PBMCs. These receptors were collected from a human donor with multiple sclerosis. The donor label of this sample is uncertain.

Many counts were recorded for this clonotype. The V call is TRBV29-1, the J call TRBJ2-2; tentatively, D is TRBD2 (7 bases). Germline assignment: CDR1 SQVTM and CDR2 ANQGSEA. The CDR3 has 14 amino acids. Trimming took 6 bases from V and 4 from J, leaving 15 bases between them. For the CDR3, the DNA is TGCAGCGTGGGAGGGGGGGCGACCACCGGGGAGCTGTTTTTT. Translating it yields CSVGGGATTGELFF.

This clonotype was counted ten times or more. The genes are TRBV20-1 and TRBJ2-4; 8 bases are shared with TRBD1. Germline V gene sequence: CDR1 DFQATT, CDR2 SNEGSKA (reference sequence). This CDR3 comprises 14 residues. J gave up 6 bases and V 3 bases, and 7 bases lay outside the gene matches. CDR3 DNA sequence: TGCAGTGCTAGGATTACAGGGGGAACAAACATTCAGTACTTC. Protein sequence: CSARITGGTNIQYF.

This clonotype has at least ten counts. CDR3 sequence reads: CASSQDRRGYTEAFF. CDR3 DNA: TGCGCCAGCAGCCAAGATCGGCGGGGGTACACTGAAGCTTTCTTT. V gene TRBV4-1 combines with J gene TRBJ1-1, with a weak D call TRBD1 (5 bases). The germline gives CDR1 MGHRA, CDR2 YSYEKL. V shed 0 bases and J shed 3 bases, with 11 bases lying between them. CDR3 size: 15 residues.

This clonotype was counted many times. The chain links TRBV7-8 to TRBJ2-3, with 7 bases aligning to TRBD2. Germline V CDR1 and CDR2: SGHVS, FQNEAQ. V shed 5 bases and J 1 base; nucleotides not matched to a gene: 6. The CDR3 runs 15 residues. The CDR3 region has the DNA TGTGCCAGCAGCAATGTGGGGGGGGGCACAGATACGCAGTATTTT. Amino acid sequence: CASSNVGGGTDTQYF.

The chain employs TRBV4-2 and TRBJ2-1; D is undetermined. The CDR3 sequence is 13 residues long. Trimming pared 1 base from V and 4 bases from J, leaving 5 bases between. Germline V gene sequence: CDR1 LGHNA, CDR2 YNFKEQ. CDR3 coding DNA: TGTGCCAGCAGCCAAGCTAGGTACAATGAGCAGTTCTTC. Translating gives CASSQARYNEQFF.

This clonotype was seen ten or more times. The chain joins TRBV10-3 to TRBJ2-3; TRBD2 agrees at 9 bases. Looked up from germline, CDR1 is ENHRY and CDR2 is SYGVKD. The CDR3 runs to 17 residues. With V trimmed by 3 bases and J by 7 bases, 14 bases remained unmatched. CDR3 sequence reads: CAISDLRIAGDLNTQYF. Written as DNA, the CDR3 is TGTGCCATCAGTGACTTGAGGATAGCGGGGGACCTTAATACGCAGTATTTT.

This clonotype was recorded at least ten times. The V and J genes are TRBV12-3 or TRBV12-4 and TRBJ1-6, with 9 bases identical to TRBD1. J was trimmed by 10 bases and V by 5 bases; bases with no gene match: 9. The CDR3 totals 15 residues. The CDR3 reads CASSLQQGAESPLHF. As DNA, the CDR3 is TGTGCCAGCAGTCTCCAACAGGGGGCAGAATCACCCCTCCACTTT.

This clonotype appeared many times. The genes are TRBV18 and TRBJ1-4, with no clear D. Trimming stripped 3 bases from V and 0 bases from J, with 8 bases between. This CDR3 region has 15 residues. Germline CDR1 is KGHSH and CDR2 is LQKENI. As DNA, the CDR3 is TGTGCCAGCTCACCCCGGGGAGCAACTAATGAAAAACTGTTTTTT. It codes for CASSPRGATNEKLFF.

This clonotype was detected many times. The chain employs TRBV7-2 and TRBJ2-7, with 10 bases fitting TRBD1. The CDR3 has 16 residues. V trimming: 2 bases; J trimming: 8 bases; junction bases outside the gene matches: 12. Germline V gene lookup returns CDR1 SGHTA and CDR2 FQGNSA. Here the CDR3 DNA reads TGTGCCAGCAGCTTACCCGGGGAGACAGGGGGCTTGAAGCAGTACTTC. Amino acids: CASSLPGETGGLKQYF.

This clonotype was picked up many times. The CDR3 sequence is CASSSDRGGEQFF. In DNA, the CDR3 is TGTGCCAGCAGCTCCGACAGGGGAGGTGAGCAGTTCTTC. This sequence joins TRBV7-3 and TRBJ2-1; TRBD1 matches at 8 bases. Trimming took 4 bases from V and 9 from J; bases not matched to a gene: 5. This CDR3 has 13 amino acids. CDR1 and CDR2 from the germline V gene are SGHTA and FQGTGA.

This clonotype was recorded at least ten times. This sequence joins TRBV20-1 and TRBJ1-2; no clear D gene. The V end lost 6 bases, the J end lost 3 bases, and 14 bases lay between the germline ends. This CDR3 region has 13 residues. Germline assignment: CDR1 DFQATT and CDR2 SNEGSKA (reference sequence). CDR3 in amino acids: CSAALMGDYGYTF. CDR3 nucleotide sequence: TGCAGTGCCGCTCTCATGGGAGACTATGGCTACACCTTC.

This clonotype was observed many times. DNA of the CDR3: TGTGCCAGCAGCCAAGATCTGGCGCCTGACTCTGGAAACACCATATATTTT. Amino acid sequence: CASSQDLAPDSGNTIYF. The rearrangement uses TRBV3-1 and TRBJ1-3; no firm D call. This CDR3 has 17 residues. The V end was cut by 0 bases, the J end by 0 bases, with 12 bases between. Germline CDR1 and CDR2: LGHDT and YNNKEL (reference sequence).

Ten or more counts support this clonotype. The rearrangement links TRBV7-8 to TRBJ2-1; 8 bases are a match to TRBD2. The CDR3 totals 15 residues. Looked up from germline, CDR1 is SGHVS and CDR2 is FQNEAQ. After removal of 5 bases from V and 10 bases from J, the junction contained 13 bases not matched to a gene. The CDR3 sequence: CASSPVRLAGGEQFF. The DNA for the CDR3 is TGTGCCAGCAGCCCAGTGAGGCTAGCGGGTGGGGAGCAGTTCTTC.

This clonotype showed up many times. The chain is built from TRBV5-6 and TRBJ2-3; TRBD1 agrees at 8 bases. Germline CDR1 SGHDT, CDR2 YYEEEE. CDR3 length equals 17 residues. V lost 0 bases to trimming and J lost 0 bases; unmatched junction nucleotides: 6. The CDR3 loop reads CASSLVDWDRSTDTQYF. CDR3 in DNA: TGTGCCAGCAGCTTGGTCGACTGGGACAGGAGCACAGATACGCAGTATTTT.

This clonotype was recorded many times. The chain recombines TRBV5-1 with TRBJ2-7; the D call may be TRBD1 or TRBD2 (5 bases each). CDR1 is SGHRS and CDR2 is YFSETQ in the germline V gene. The V and J ends lost 0 bases and 1 base respectively, with 11 bases between them. The CDR3 sequence is 15 residues long. Here the CDR3 reads CASSLAGPPSYEQYF. In DNA form, the CDR3 reads TGCGCCAGCAGCTTGGCGGGACCGCCGTCCTACGAGCAGTACTTC. Combining the CDR3 with reference TRBV5-1 and TRBJ2-7 gives the whole variable domain KAGVTQTPRYLIKTRGQQVTLSCSPISGHRSVSWYQQTPGQGLQFLFEYFSETQRNKGNFPGRFSGRQFSNSRSEMNVSTLELGDSALYLCASSLAGPPSYEQYFGPGTRLTVT.

This clonotype was picked up many times. This chain uses TRBV5-6 with TRBJ1-1; D is unresolved. CDR3 size: 15 residues. The germline V and J ends were trimmed by 4 bases and 1 base, with 14 bases remaining between them. Germline assignment: CDR1 SGHDT and CDR2 YYEEEE. The chain's CDR3 is CASSPAGRKNTEAFF. DNA of the CDR3: TGTGCCAGCAGCCCGGCGGGCCGGAAGAACACTGAAGCTTTCTTT.

This clonotype came up a few times. This chain links TRBV7-9 with TRBJ2-7; D not certain. The germline CDR1 and CDR2 sequences are SEHNR and FQNEAQ (reference sequence). V gave up 2 bases and J gave up 4 bases, with 9 bases separating them. CDR3 length: 13 amino acids. The CDR3 spells CASSLSQGYEQYF. The CDR3 DNA is TGTGCCAGCAGCTTAAGTCAAGGATACGAGCAGTACTTC.

This clonotype was detected a few times. The V and J genes are TRBV27 and TRBJ2-7, with 7 bases matching TRBD1. J gave up 5 bases and V 5 bases, and 3 bases lay outside the gene matches. The length of the CDR3 is 12 residues. CDR1 is MNHEY, CDR2 SMNVEV, per germline (reference sequence). The CDR3 DNA is TGTGCCAGCAGTACCCAGGGGGACGAGCAGTACTTC. As protein: CASSTQGDEQYF.

Details on this clonotype: An end of the junction differs from the germline gene, which may be a read error. The chain carries TRBV10-3 and TRBJ2-7, with TRBD2 matching over 7 bases. CDR1 and CDR2 (germline): ENHRY, SYGVKD. The CDR3 loop spans 14 amino acids. The CDR3 reads CAIGGEQCSYEQYF. The DNA of the CDR3 is TGTGCCATCGGGGGGGAACAGTGTTCCTACGAGCAGTACTTT.

This clonotype was counted ten times or more. The rearrangement links TRBV20-1 to TRBJ1-2, with D unclear. The CDR3 sequence is 12 residues long. CDR1 is DFQATT, CDR2 SNEGSKA, per germline (reference sequence). V was trimmed by 0 bases and J by 8 bases, leaving 10 bases between them. CDR3 region: CSARDWSEGYTF. CDR3 bases: TGCAGTGCTAGAGATTGGTCGGAAGGCTACACCTTC.

This clonotype was seen many times. This chain links TRBV6-5 with TRBJ2-3; no firm D call. This CDR3 comprises 17 residues. Trimming pared 5 bases from V and 1 base from J, leaving 19 bases between. The germline V gene encodes CDR1 MNHEY and CDR2 SVGAGI. CDR3 DNA sequence: TGTGCCAGCAGTACCTTGCGTCACCTCTCGGGCACAGATACGCAGTATTTT. It encodes CASSTLRHLSGTDTQYF.

This clonotype appeared many times. The chain employs TRBV5-1 and TRBJ2-5; TRBD1 matches at 7 bases. This CDR3 has 14 residues. With V trimmed by 3 bases and J by 1 base, 3 bases remained unmatched. Germline V CDR1 and CDR2: SGHRS, YFSETQ. CDR3 sequence: CASSSTGRQETQYF. Written as DNA, the CDR3 is TGCGCCAGCAGCTCGACAGGGCGCCAAGAGACCCAGTACTTC.

This clonotype was counted ten times or more. The chain employs TRBV5-6 and TRBJ1-5, with TRBD1 matching 9 bases. Germline trimming cut 3 bases from V and 7 bases from J; bases unmatched to any gene: 14. Germline CDR1 SGHDT, CDR2 YYEEEE. The CDR3 runs 17 residues. CDR3 residues: CASSSLKPGTGLQPQHF. DNA of the CDR3: TGTGCCAGCAGCTCCCTCAAACCCGGGACAGGGCTACAGCCCCAGCATTTT.

In this sample, this clonotype turned up a few times. The chain recombines TRBV9 with TRBJ1-3; D gene unclear. CDR3 length equals 16 residues. Germline values: CDR1 SGDLS, CDR2 YYNGEE. V lost 0 bases, J lost 1 base, and 11 bases lay in between. The CDR3 DNA reads TGTGCCAGCAGCGTAGTAGGGTCCGTTTCTGGAAACACCATATATTTT. This encodes CASSVVGSVSGNTIYF.

This clonotype appeared many times. The chain combines TRBV5-1 with TRBJ2-2; tentatively, D is TRBD1 (6 bases). From germline, CDR1 is SGHRS and CDR2 YFSETQ. V gave up 4 bases and J gave up 5 bases, with 12 bases separating them. The CDR3 is 14 residues long. CDR3 sequence reads: CASSPGQPTGELFF. In DNA form, the CDR3 reads TGCGCCAGCAGCCCCGGACAGCCTACCGGGGAGCTGTTTTTT.

The table lists this clonotype with a few counts. This CDR3 is CASSSFGLAGRDEQYF. The CDR3 nucleotides read TGTGCCAGCAGTTCCTTCGGACTAGCGGGCAGGGACGAGCAGTACTTC. The J gene is TRBJ2-7, the V gene TRBV6-5, with 11 bases matching TRBD2. CDR1 and CDR2 (germline): MNHEY, SVGAGI. J gave up 5 bases and V 4 bases, and 10 bases lay outside the gene matches. The CDR3 totals 16 residues.